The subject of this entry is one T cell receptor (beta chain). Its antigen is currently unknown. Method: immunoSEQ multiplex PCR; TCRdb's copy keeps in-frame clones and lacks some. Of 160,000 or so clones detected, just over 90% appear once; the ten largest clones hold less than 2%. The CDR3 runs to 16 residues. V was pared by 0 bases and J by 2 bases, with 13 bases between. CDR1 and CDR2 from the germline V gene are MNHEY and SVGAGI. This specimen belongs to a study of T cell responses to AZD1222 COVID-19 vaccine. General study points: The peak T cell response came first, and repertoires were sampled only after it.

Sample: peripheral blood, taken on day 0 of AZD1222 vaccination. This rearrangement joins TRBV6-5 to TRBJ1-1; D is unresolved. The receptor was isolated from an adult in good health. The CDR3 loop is CASSYSGFGVNTEAFF. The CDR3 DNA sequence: TGTGCCAGCAGTTACTCGGGCTTTGGAGTCAACACTGAAGCTTTCTTT.